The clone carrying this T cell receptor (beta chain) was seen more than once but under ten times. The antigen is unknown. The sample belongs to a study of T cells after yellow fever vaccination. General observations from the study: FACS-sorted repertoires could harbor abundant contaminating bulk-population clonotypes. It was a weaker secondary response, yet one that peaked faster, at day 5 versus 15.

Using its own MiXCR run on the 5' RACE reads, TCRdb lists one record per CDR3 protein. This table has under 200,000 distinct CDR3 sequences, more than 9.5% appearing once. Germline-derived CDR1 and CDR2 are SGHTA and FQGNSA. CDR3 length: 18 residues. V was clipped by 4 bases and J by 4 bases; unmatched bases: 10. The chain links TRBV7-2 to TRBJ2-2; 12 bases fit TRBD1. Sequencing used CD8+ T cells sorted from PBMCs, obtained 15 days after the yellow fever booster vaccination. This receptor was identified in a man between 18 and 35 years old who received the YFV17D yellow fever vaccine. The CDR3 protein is CASSSSVTGQGATGELFF. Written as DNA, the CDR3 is TGTGCCAGCAGCTCCTCTGTAACGGGACAGGGGGCCACCGGGGAGCTGTTTTTT. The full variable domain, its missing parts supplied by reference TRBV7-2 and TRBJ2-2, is GAGVSQSPSNKVTEKGKDVELRCDPISGHTALYWYRQSLGQGLEFLIYFQGNSAPDKSGLPSDRFSAERTGGSVSTLTIQRTQQEDSAVYLCASSSSVTGQGATGELFFGEGSRLTVL.